Listed below are T cell receptor beta chains from one sample, sequenced in a study of blood T cell repertoires in COVID-19. Repertoires were generated with immunoSEQ multiplex PCR, while TCRdb's copy carries only in-frame clones and drops some. The sample lists approximately 250,000 clones; 85% were seen once. What was sequenced was peripheral blood. These TCRs come from a man aged 40-50 years with acute or convalescent COVID-19. The CDR3 runs from the conserved cysteine through the conserved F or W. The order of the fields is V gene, clone size, J gene, D gene, CDR3 protein, CDR3 DNA. The D gene is left open where the match is weak. The listing skips clone size in some rows; elsewhere it reads once, few, many or a size class.

v_call: TRBV6-5; clone_size: NA; j_call: TRBJ1-6; d_call: NA; cdr3_aa: CASSSPGYNSPLHF; cdr3_nt: TGTGCCAGCAGTTCCCCAGGGTATAATTCACCCCTCCACTTT
v_call: TRBV6-6; clone_size: NA; j_call: TRBJ2-7; d_call: NA; cdr3_aa: CASSRGGTGTYEQYF; cdr3_nt: TGTGCCAGCAGTAGGGGGGGGACAGGAACCTACGAGCAGTACTTC
v_call: TRBV7-2; clone_size: NA; j_call: TRBJ2-3; d_call: TRBD2; cdr3_aa: CASRGTSVRDTQYF; cdr3_nt: TGTGCCAGCAGAGGGACTAGCGTCAGAGATACGCAGTATTTT
v_call: TRBV6-5; clone_size: NA; j_call: TRBJ1-1; d_call: NA; cdr3_aa: CASSYVAVGGGAEAFF; cdr3_nt: TGTGCCAGCAGTTACGTGGCAGTCGGGGGAGGCGCTGAAGCTTTCTTT
v_call: TRBV19; clone_size: NA; j_call: TRBJ1-1; d_call: NA; cdr3_aa: CASSLTGTEAFF; cdr3_nt: TGTGCCAGTAGCCTAACAGGGACTGAAGCTTTCTTT
v_call: TRBV7-9; clone_size: NA; j_call: TRBJ2-5; d_call: TRBD2; cdr3_aa: CASSLGKSGGRGETQYF; cdr3_nt: TGTGCCAGCAGCTTAGGAAAAAGCGGGGGCCGTGGGGAGACCCAGTACTTC
v_call: TRBV6-2/TRBV6-3; clone_size: NA; j_call: TRBJ2-1; d_call: NA; cdr3_aa: CASSRGGEQFF; cdr3_nt: TGTGCCAGCAGTCGAGGAGGTGAGCAGTTCTTC
v_call: TRBV19; clone_size: NA; j_call: TRBJ1-3; d_call: NA; cdr3_aa: CASRRTSSRNRDRMGNTIYF; cdr3_nt: TGTGCCAGTAGGAGGACGAGCTCGCGAAACAGGGATCGTATGGGAAACACCATATATTTT
v_call: TRBV9; clone_size: NA; j_call: TRBJ2-3; d_call: TRBD1; cdr3_aa: CASSARDSVRDTQYF; cdr3_nt: TGTGCCAGCAGCGCCCGGGACAGCGTTCGGGATACGCAGTATTTT
v_call: TRBV7-2; clone_size: once; j_call: TRBJ2-7; d_call: NA; cdr3_aa: CASSLVAEQYF; cdr3_nt: TGTGCCAGCAGCTTAGTGGCTGAGCAGTACTTC
v_call: TRBV5-4; clone_size: NA; j_call: TRBJ1-1; d_call: TRBD1; cdr3_aa: CASSRTGKNTEAFF; cdr3_nt: TGTGCCAGCAGCCGGACAGGGAAGAACACTGAAGCTTTCTTT
v_call: TRBV13; clone_size: NA; j_call: TRBJ2-5; d_call: NA; cdr3_aa: CASSFGGGPRETQYF; cdr3_nt: TGTGCCAGCAGCTTCGGAGGAGGGCCCAGGGAGACCCAGTACTTC
v_call: TRBV27; clone_size: few; j_call: TRBJ1-1; d_call: TRBD1; cdr3_aa: CASSLRDRESTEAFF; cdr3_nt: TGTGCCAGCAGTTTACGGGACAGGGAGAGCACTGAAGCTTTCTTT
v_call: TRBV5-1; clone_size: few; j_call: TRBJ1-2; d_call: NA; cdr3_aa: CASSLLQGSTNYGYTF; cdr3_nt: TGCGCCAGCAGCCTACTACAGGGCTCCACTAACTATGGCTACACCTTC
v_call: TRBV2; clone_size: NA; j_call: TRBJ1-5; d_call: TRBD1; cdr3_aa: CASSGEGGALNQPQHF; cdr3_nt: TGTGCCAGCAGTGGGGAAGGGGGCGCATTGAATCAGCCCCAGCATTTT
v_call: TRBV19; clone_size: NA; j_call: TRBJ1-2; d_call: TRBD1; cdr3_aa: CASRRGRLDSGGYTF; cdr3_nt: TGTGCCAGTAGAAGGGGGCGCTTGGATTCTGGAGGCTACACCTTC
v_call: TRBV5-5; clone_size: NA; j_call: TRBJ2-3; d_call: TRBD2; cdr3_aa: CASSLMGGETDTQYF; cdr3_nt: TGTGCCAGCAGCTTAATGGGAGGGGAGACAGATACGCAGTATTTT
v_call: TRBV11-3; clone_size: NA; j_call: TRBJ2-7; d_call: TRBD1; cdr3_aa: CASSLTSDRRSEQYF; cdr3_nt: TGTGCCAGCAGCTTAACCTCGGACAGGAGATCCGAGCAGTACTTC
v_call: TRBV24-1; clone_size: NA; j_call: TRBJ2-7; d_call: TRBD2; cdr3_aa: CATGLSGGADEQYF; cdr3_nt: TGTGCCACCGGCCTTAGCGGGGGGGCCGACGAGCAGTACTTC
v_call: TRBV27; clone_size: NA; j_call: TRBJ2-2; d_call: NA; cdr3_aa: CASSRDEQGGRTGELFF; cdr3_nt: TGTGCCAGCAGTCGAGATGAGCAGGGAGGTAGGACCGGGGAGCTGTTTTTT
v_call: TRBV4-1; clone_size: NA; j_call: TRBJ2-5; d_call: NA; cdr3_aa: CASSQDTEGLQETQYF; cdr3_nt: TGCGCCAGCAGCCAAGATACGGAGGGGCTCCAAGAGACCCAGTACTTC
v_call: TRBV14; clone_size: NA; j_call: TRBJ2-5; d_call: NA; cdr3_aa: CASSQSAGSALITSRTQYF; cdr3_nt: TGTGCCAGCAGCCAATCGGCGGGGAGCGCCCTTATTACCTCAAGGACCCAGTACTTC
v_call: TRBV7-2; clone_size: NA; j_call: TRBJ1-1; d_call: NA; cdr3_aa: CASSFSRTEAFF; cdr3_nt: TGTGCCAGCAGCTTCAGTAGGACAGAAGCTTTCTTT
v_call: TRBV2; clone_size: NA; j_call: TRBJ1-4; d_call: TRBD1; cdr3_aa: CASIRDRGIDEKLFF; cdr3_nt: TGTGCCAGCATCCGGGACAGGGGAATTGATGAAAAACTGTTTTTT
v_call: TRBV9; clone_size: NA; j_call: TRBJ1-1; d_call: NA; cdr3_aa: CARRAGTEAFF; cdr3_nt: TGTGCCCGGAGGGCTGGAACTGAAGCTTTCTTT
v_call: TRBV7-9; clone_size: once; j_call: TRBJ2-5; d_call: TRBD1; cdr3_aa: CASRTGEETQYF; cdr3_nt: TGTGCCAGCAGGACAGGGGAAGAGACCCAGTACTTC
v_call: TRBV27; clone_size: NA; j_call: TRBJ1-3; d_call: NA; cdr3_aa: CASQRSSGNTIYF; cdr3_nt: TGTGCCAGCCAGAGGTCATCTGGAAACACCATATATTTT
v_call: TRBV30; clone_size: NA; j_call: TRBJ1-2; d_call: NA; cdr3_aa: CAWSATNPQGGYTF; cdr3_nt: TGTGCCTGGAGTGCTACGAACCCTCAGGGAGGCTACACCTTC
v_call: TRBV4-1; clone_size: NA; j_call: TRBJ2-1; d_call: NA; cdr3_aa: CASSQGRISSYNEQFF; cdr3_nt: TGCGCCAGCAGCCAAGGGAGAATAAGCTCCTACAATGAGCAGTTCTTC
v_call: TRBV11-3; clone_size: NA; j_call: TRBJ1-1; d_call: TRBD1; cdr3_aa: CASGGQGAEAFF; cdr3_nt: TGTGCCAGCGGAGGACAGGGGGCTGAAGCTTTCTTT
v_call: TRBV6-6; clone_size: NA; j_call: TRBJ1-5; d_call: TRBD1; cdr3_aa: CASSYIRDRGSQPQHF; cdr3_nt: TGTGCCAGCAGCTATATACGGGACAGGGGTAGTCAGCCCCAGCATTTT
v_call: TRBV18; clone_size: once; j_call: TRBJ2-7; d_call: TRBD1; cdr3_aa: CASSPTGTASYEQYF; cdr3_nt: TGTGCCAGCTCACCTACCGGGACAGCCTCCTACGAGCAGTACTTC
v_call: TRBV7-9; clone_size: NA; j_call: TRBJ2-1; d_call: TRBD1; cdr3_aa: CASRETGGMRNEQFF; cdr3_nt: TGTGCCAGCAGGGAAACAGGGGGAATGAGGAATGAGCAGTTCTTC
v_call: TRBV10-3; clone_size: NA; j_call: TRBJ1-4; d_call: NA; cdr3_aa: CAISEGQPGGEKLFF; cdr3_nt: TGTGCCATCAGTGAAGGCCAGCCGGGTGGTGAAAAACTGTTTTTT
v_call: TRBV25-1; clone_size: few; j_call: TRBJ1-2; d_call: NA; cdr3_aa: CASSDEAGNNYGYTF; cdr3_nt: TGTGCCAGCAGTGATGAGGCAGGGAATAACTATGGCTACACCTTC
v_call: TRBV15; clone_size: once; j_call: TRBJ2-5; d_call: NA; cdr3_aa: CATSRDRGQQETQYF; cdr3_nt: TGTGCCACCAGCAGAGATCGAGGACAGCAAGAGACCCAGTACTTC
v_call: TRBV10-3; clone_size: NA; j_call: TRBJ1-6; d_call: NA; cdr3_aa: CAITKDRVYNSPLHF; cdr3_nt: TGTGCCATCACTAAGGACAGAGTCTATAATTCACCCCTCCACTTT
v_call: TRBV19; clone_size: NA; j_call: TRBJ2-5; d_call: NA; cdr3_aa: CASSLLDSQETQYF; cdr3_nt: TGTGCCAGTAGTCTCCTGGACAGCCAAGAGACCCAGTACTTC
v_call: TRBV4-3; clone_size: NA; j_call: TRBJ1-2; d_call: NA; cdr3_aa: CASSQDLGRVDGYTF; cdr3_nt: TGCGCCAGCAGCCAAGATCTGGGCAGGGTGGATGGCTACACCTTC
v_call: TRBV11-2; clone_size: NA; j_call: TRBJ2-3; d_call: TRBD2; cdr3_aa: CASRAQRGSVDTQYF; cdr3_nt: TGTGCCAGCAGGGCCCAGCGGGGGAGTGTAGATACGCAGTATTTT
v_call: TRBV7-6; clone_size: few; j_call: TRBJ1-6; d_call: NA; cdr3_aa: CASSTTDRYDSPLHF; cdr3_nt: TGTGCCAGCAGCACGACAGACCGATACGATTCACCCCTCCACTTT
v_call: TRBV2; clone_size: NA; j_call: TRBJ2-5; d_call: TRBD1; cdr3_aa: CASSDMLIDRVGQETQYF; cdr3_nt: TGTGCCAGCAGCGATATGCTAATAGACAGGGTCGGACAAGAGACCCAGTACTTC